The rows below give T cell receptor beta chains drawn from one sample of a study of T cell repertoires in cytomegalovirus infection. TCRdb itself ran the reads through MiXCR, one entry per CDR3 protein. The repertoire holds about 220,000 distinct CDR3 sequences, 35% to 40% seen once, with 59% in the top ten. These receptors have no known antigen. This specimen was CD8+ T cells from cultured PBMCs, taken from culture after CMV antigen stimulation. The receptors stem from a human donor in good health (CMV status not recorded). Some clones in this sample may be carry-over from other donors' samples. The conserved cysteine and the conserved F or W are not part of the CDR3 here.

j_call: TRBJ1-1; v_call: TRBV7-2; cdr3_aa: ASSLSGGYRTPYTEAF
j_call: TRBJ1-3; v_call: TRBV2; cdr3_aa: ASSEQGARNTIY
j_call: TRBJ1-1; v_call: TRBV12-3/TRBV12-4; cdr3_aa: ASSGTYDLEAF
j_call: TRBJ2-7; v_call: TRBV7-8; cdr3_aa: ASSLVLEGEYEQY
j_call: TRBJ2-7; v_call: TRBV27; cdr3_aa: ASTGGTGTYEQY
j_call: TRBJ2-1; v_call: TRBV20-1; cdr3_aa: SVRADGNEQF
j_call: TRBJ1-3; v_call: TRBV11-2; cdr3_aa: ASSLERILSSGNTIY
j_call: TRBJ2-7; v_call: TRBV7-8; cdr3_aa: ASSLDRGRELGVYEQY
j_call: TRBJ2-3; v_call: TRBV10-1; cdr3_aa: ASSGDTDTQY
j_call: TRBJ2-5; v_call: TRBV7-9; cdr3_aa: ASIEGPAETQY
j_call: TRBJ1-1; v_call: TRBV11-2; cdr3_aa: ASSLVSQWDRGLWVNTEAF
j_call: TRBJ2-1; v_call: TRBV5-1; cdr3_aa: ASSLLLIPGAYNEQF
j_call: TRBJ2-7; v_call: TRBV6-1; cdr3_aa: ASSVQKGGFNAYEQY
j_call: TRBJ2-7; v_call: TRBV12-3/TRBV12-4; cdr3_aa: ASSFGTGDPYEQY
j_call: TRBJ1-1; v_call: TRBV7-2; cdr3_aa: ASSLGDGAPVVTEAF
j_call: TRBJ2-1; v_call: TRBV11-2; cdr3_aa: ASSLDAGGPSHGEQF
j_call: TRBJ2-3; v_call: TRBV28; cdr3_aa: ASSFFRGPPRMTTDTQY
j_call: TRBJ2-7; v_call: TRBV28; cdr3_aa: ASSSTYRGRGGYEQY
j_call: TRBJ2-6; v_call: TRBV11-2; cdr3_aa: ASSLNRAFSGANVLT
j_call: TRBJ2-3; v_call: TRBV2; cdr3_aa: ASIGLGTDTQY
j_call: TRBJ2-5; v_call: TRBV28; cdr3_aa: ASNRGPLSGRETQY